This T cell receptor (beta chain) was recovered during a study of tumor-infiltrating lymphocytes in primary liver carcinoma. This clonotype occurred once. At one end, the junction sequence differs from germline, possibly due to a read error. The tissue used was unsorted bulk material of about 19-33 mg. RNA and DNA were co-extracted from it with the AllPrep DNA/RNA mini kit. Surgical resection treated primary liver carcinoma in the patients. Those patients suffered from chronic HBV infection and were treatment-naive. Synthesis of TCR beta cDNA was carried out from about 500 ng total RNA with a constant-region primer. Amplification in three nested multiplex PCR rounds with slightly modified ARM-PCR gave rise to TCR beta libraries. TCRdb recomputed calls from the multiplex PCR reads with MiXCR, one row per CDR3 protein. The repertoire consists of tens of thousands of distinct CDR3 sequences, with around 73% occurring once and the leading ten covering approximately 25%.

The source of this sequence is a man aged 35-49 years with primary liver carcinoma and hepatitis B virus infection. Sequenced input: liver tumor tissue from sampling region 5. The subset is: tumor region T5, tumor centre.

The DNA for the CDR3 is TGTGCCAGCAGTGAAGCGCATGGGATTAACTATGGCAACATCTTC. It is translated as CASSEAHGINYGNIF. The genes are TRBV6-1 and TRBJ1-2, with D hard to call. Germline values: CDR1 MNHNS, CDR2 SASEGT. The CDR3 sequence is 15 residues long.